This TCR beta chain was captured in a study of blood T cells in healthy people across ages. A remark on this clonotype: Its antigen is not identified.

Through a sample-barcoded 5' primer and a J-beta primer mix, a second PCR was run for about 6 to 11 cycles. Each of the samples gave a minimum of 3 million paired-end reads that contained CDR3. TCRdb reprocessed the 5' RACE reads with MiXCR, giving one entry per CDR3 protein. Here the sample spans 800,000 to 950,000 distinct CDR3 sequences, roughly 28% being singletons. Study findings and constraints: Long-lived and aged donors differed, with more naive CD4+ cells and higher diversity in the long-lived. Unsorted PBMCs ruled out conclusive naive versus antigen-experienced comparison.

The junction had 7 bases not matched to a gene; V was cut back by 3 bases and J by 4 bases. The length of the CDR3 is 15 residues. The sample was also linked to a second study, of T cells of mothers and their children. From that study: Each mother yielded more than 9 million TCR beta CDR3 reads. Each child yielded approximately 2.9 million reads.

The genes are TRBV12-3 or TRBV12-4 and TRBJ2-3, with 7 positions matching TRBD2. The sequence derives from a woman in her 40s in good health. Sequencing used blood. CDR3 loop: CASSLDRTSADTQYF. The CDR3 DNA reads as TGTGCCAGCAGTTTGGACCGTACTAGCGCAGATACGCAGTATTTT.